The rows below give T cell receptor beta chains drawn from one sample of a study of T cell responses to AZD1222 COVID-19 vaccine. The method was immunoSEQ multiplex PCR; TCRdb's version includes in-frame clones alone and lacks a portion of them. The sample lists some 50,000 clones, approximately 89% occurring once. This sample comprised peripheral blood, obtained 28 days after the second AZD1222 dose. These TCRs come from an adult who received the AZD1222 COVID-19 vaccine. The CDR3 runs from the conserved cysteine through the conserved F or W. The order of the fields is clone size, D gene, CDR3 length, J gene, V gene, CDR3 protein, CDR3 DNA. A D gene is named only where the DNA matches it firmly. Only part of the rows carry a size: once, few, many, or a class if the clone is expanded.

- TRBD2 18 TRBJ2-2 TRBV9 CASSAHPGGTRYTGELFF TGTGCCAGCAGCGCCCACCCCGGGGGGACTCGATACACCGGGGAGCTGTTTTTT
few - 13 TRBJ1-1 TRBV11-2 CASSLTGYTEAFF TGTGCCAGCAGCCTAACAGGGTACACTGAAGCTTTCTTT
- - 17 TRBJ2-3 TRBV7-9 CASSLGYRALDTDTQYF TGTGCCAGCAGCTTAGGATACAGGGCATTGGACACAGATACGCAGTATTTT
- - 12 TRBJ1-1 TRBV12-3/TRBV12-4 CASSQGRTEAFF TGTGCCAGCAGTCAAGGGCGAACTGAAGCTTTCTTT
- - 15 TRBJ1-3 TRBV5-6 CASSLGFETGNTIYF TGTGCCAGCAGCTTGGGTTTTGAGACTGGAAACACCATATATTTT
- TRBD1 15 TRBJ1-5 TRBV27 CASSSRGGSNQPQHF TGTGCCAGCAGTTCCAGGGGGGGTAGCAATCAGCCCCAGCATTTT
- - 16 TRBJ1-3 TRBV3-1/TRBV3-2 CASSTEIEGWGNTIYF TGTGCCAGCAGCACGGAGATTGAGGGGTGGGGAAACACCATATATTTT
- - 14 TRBJ2-1 TRBV14 CASSHRTTLGEQFF TGTGCCAGCAGCCATCGGACAACCCTGGGTGAGCAGTTCTTC
- - 14 TRBJ1-2 TRBV7-3 CASSRDKANYGYTF TGTGCCAGCAGCCGCGACAAAGCTAACTATGGCTACACCTTC
- TRBD2 16 TRBJ2-2 TRBV2 CASSESGGANTGELFF TGTGCCAGCAGTGAATCCGGGGGGGCGAACACCGGGGAGCTGTTTTTT
- - 17 TRBJ1-1 TRBV4-3 CASSQAAQGDLVTEAFF TGCGCCAGCAGCCAAGCAGCACAGGGTGATTTGGTCACTGAAGCTTTCTTT
- - 15 TRBJ1-2 TRBV25-1 CASSGNREVNYGYTF TGTGCCAGCAGTGGTAACAGGGAAGTAAACTATGGCTACACCTTC
once TRBD2 18 TRBJ2-3 TRBV4-1 CASSQGASGGTRGDTQYF TGCGCCAGCAGCCAAGGGGCTAGCGGGGGGACCCGGGGAGATACGCAGTATTTT
- TRBD1 15 TRBJ2-6 TRBV28 CASSRTGGGANVLTF TGTGCCAGCAGTAGAACAGGGGGTGGGGCCAACGTCCTGACTTTC
- - 13 TRBJ1-1 TRBV29-1 CSVDSGYDTEAFF TGCAGCGTTGACTCGGGATATGACACTGAAGCTTTCTTT
- - 13 TRBJ1-1 TRBV29-1 CSVGGGLNTEAFF TGCAGCGTTGGAGGGGGGCTGAACACTGAAGCTTTCTTT
- - 17 TRBJ2-2 TRBV4-2 CASSQEGANANTGELFF TGTGCCAGCAGCCAAGAAGGGGCGAACGCGAACACCGGGGAGCTGTTTTTT
- - 14 TRBJ1-1 TRBV5-6 CASSFGDIGTEAFF TGTGCCAGCAGCTTCGGAGACATTGGGACTGAAGCTTTCTTT
- - 14 TRBJ2-5 TRBV19 CASKIRSSIETQYF TGTGCCAGTAAGATACGCTCTAGCATAGAGACCCAGTACTTC
- - 11 TRBJ1-1 TRBV29-1 CSVDRGSEAFF TGCAGCGTTGACAGAGGCTCTGAAGCTTTCTTT
- - 11 TRBJ2-7 TRBV20-1 CSARTTDSNHF TGCAGTGCTAGAACGACGGACTCTAATCACTTC
- - 12 TRBJ2-3 TRBV12-3/TRBV12-4 CASSFITDTQYF TGTGCCAGCAGTTTCATCACAGATACGCAGTATTTT
- TRBD1 14 TRBJ1-5 TRBV27 CASSPGQGDQPQHF TGTGCCAGCTCTCCGGGACAGGGCGATCAGCCCCAGCATTTT
- - 15 TRBJ1-6 TRBV5-1 CASSSDTPFGSPLHF TGCGCCAGCAGCTCGGACACCCCTTTTGGTTCACCCCTCCACTTT
- - 13 TRBJ2-3 TRBV6-5 CASSLSTGNAQYF TGTGCCAGCAGTCTCAGCACAGGGAATGCGCAGTATTTT
few - 16 TRBJ1-2 TRBV5-6 CASSGERGGGSYGYTF TGTGCCAGCAGCGGCGAAAGGGGGGGCGGAAGCTATGGCTACACCTTC
- - 15 TRBJ2-1 TRBV2 CASSEAGPGYNEQFF TGTGCCAGCAGTGAAGCTGGGCCGGGCTACAATGAGCAGTTCTTC
- - 13 TRBJ1-2 TRBV5-8 CASSIRGGNGYTF TGTGCCAGCAGCATCAGGGGTGGAAATGGCTACACCTTC
- TRBD1 14 TRBJ2-7 TRBV6-2/TRBV6-3 CASSLRTGGYEQYF TGTGCCAGCAGTCTCCGGACAGGGGGCTACGAGCAGTACTTC
- TRBD2 15 TRBJ2-3 TRBV28 CASSTIAGVLDTQYF TGTGCCAGCAGCACCATAGCGGGAGTGTTAGATACGCAGTATTTT
once - 13 TRBJ2-7 TRBV7-2 CASSLAQGYEQYF TGTGCCAGCAGCTTAGCTCAGGGGTACGAGCAGTACTTC
- - 14 TRBJ1-1 TRBV2 CASSEGPFWTEAFF TGTGCCAGCAGTGAGGGTCCCTTCTGGACTGAAGCTTTCTTT
- - 13 TRBJ2-1 TRBV19 CASSAMGVDEQFF TGTGCCAGTAGTGCAATGGGGGTCGATGAGCAGTTCTTC
few - 16 TRBJ1-6 TRBV15 CATSRGTDSSNSPLHF TGTGCCACCAGCAGAGGAACGGACAGTTCCAATTCACCCCTCCACTTT
few - 18 TRBJ2-3 TRBV13 CASSFTLGPGTSTDTQYF TGTGCCAGCAGCTTCACACTCGGTCCCGGGACTAGCACAGATACGCAGTATTTT
- TRBD1 15 TRBJ1-4 TRBV6-5 CASSFTGTGDEKLFF TGTGCCAGCAGTTTTACCGGGACAGGGGATGAAAAACTGTTTTTT
- TRBD1 15 TRBJ1-2 TRBV5-1 CASSLGQGGNYGYTF TGCGCCAGCAGCTTAGGACAGGGTGGGAACTATGGCTACACCTTC
- - 16 TRBJ2-2 TRBV13 CASSLGLSVNTGELFF TGTGCCAGCAGCTTAGGCCTGAGCGTTAACACCGGGGAGCTGTTTTTT
- TRBD1 14 TRBJ2-7 TRBV29-1 CSVNGQGGSIEQYF TGCAGCGTCAACGGACAGGGGGGAAGTATTGAGCAGTACTTC
- - 14 TRBJ1-2 TRBV27 CASRQLRRWEGYTF TGTGCCAGCAGACAACTGAGGCGGTGGGAAGGCTACACCTTC
- - 18 TRBJ1-6 TRBV27 CASGRLRGGRDRNSPLHF TGTGCCAGCGGGCGCCTCCGGGGGGGGCGTGATCGGAATTCACCCCTCCACTTT
few TRBD1 16 TRBJ1-1 TRBV6-5 CASSYSWTGGATEAFF TGTGCCAGCAGTTACTCTTGGACAGGAGGGGCCACTGAAGCTTTCTTT
- - 14 TRBJ1-4 TRBV3-1/TRBV3-2 CASSQENWGKKLFF TGTGCCAGCAGCCAAGAAAATTGGGGGAAAAAACTGTTTTTT
few - 14 TRBJ2-7 TRBV2 CASRPGAGSYEQYF TGTGCCAGCAGACCCGGGGCGGGCTCCTACGAGCAGTACTTC
- - 14 TRBJ2-7 TRBV5-1 CASSLAWGSYEQYF TGCGCCAGCAGCTTGGCCTGGGGCTCCTACGAGCAGTACTTC